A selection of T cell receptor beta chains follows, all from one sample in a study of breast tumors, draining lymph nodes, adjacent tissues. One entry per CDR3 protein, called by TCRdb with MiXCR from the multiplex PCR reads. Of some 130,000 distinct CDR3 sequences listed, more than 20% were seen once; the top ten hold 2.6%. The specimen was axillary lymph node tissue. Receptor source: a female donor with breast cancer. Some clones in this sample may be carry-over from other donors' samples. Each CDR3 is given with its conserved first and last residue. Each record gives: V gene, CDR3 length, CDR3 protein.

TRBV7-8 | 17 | CASRLALTSGAPYEQYF
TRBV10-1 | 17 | CASSESTGVGSKNIQYF
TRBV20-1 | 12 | CSVGRERETQYF
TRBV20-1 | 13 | CSAVRGADYEQYF
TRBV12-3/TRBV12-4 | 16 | CASSFLSGSSYNEQFF
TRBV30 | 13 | CAWSLGRTDTQYF
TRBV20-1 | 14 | CSARGDSRNQPQHF
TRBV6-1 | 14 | CASRTLGSTGTQYF
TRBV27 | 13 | CASSLREGWEQYF
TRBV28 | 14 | CASSIGQGNYEQYF
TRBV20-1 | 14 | CSVRGQSRNQPQHF
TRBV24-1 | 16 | CATEGRQRAGRGGYTF
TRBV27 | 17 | CASSLNHGQGFNQPQHF
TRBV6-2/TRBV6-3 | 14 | CASRRTGTGYGYTF
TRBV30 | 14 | CAWSEAGVEETQYF
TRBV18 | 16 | CASSPVAGGLSYEPYF
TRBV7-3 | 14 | CASSPSSNTDTQYF
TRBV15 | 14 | CATSRKGGYNEQFF
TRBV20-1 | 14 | CSALGTSGVDEQFF
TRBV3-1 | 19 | CASSPGTSGGRPSTDTQYF
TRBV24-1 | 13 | CATRDSLVDEQFF
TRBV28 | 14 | CASQEQGSRNTIYF
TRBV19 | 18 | CASNPRDRGFSVNQPQHF
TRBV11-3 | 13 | CASSSLAWSEQFF
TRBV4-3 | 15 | CASSQDSRSNQPQHF
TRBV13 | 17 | CASSRKGTSGFYNEQFF
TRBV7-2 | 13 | CASSPSGRAPPYF
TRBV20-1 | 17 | CSARGGTSGRAGREQFF
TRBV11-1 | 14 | CASSFASRTDTQYF
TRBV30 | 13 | CASARAYNSPLHF
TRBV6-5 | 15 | CASSYSSGLGREQYF
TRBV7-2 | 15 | CASSLDFSRGETQYF
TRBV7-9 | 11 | CASSLFDEQFF
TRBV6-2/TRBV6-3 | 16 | CASSFGLAGTIDTQYF
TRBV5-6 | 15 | CASSLGADYTGELFF
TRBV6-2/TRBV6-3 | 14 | CASSYETGYETQYF
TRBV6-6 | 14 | CASRQSGVNQPQHF
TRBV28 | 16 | CASSPPGGHGANVLTF
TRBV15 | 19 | CATSRVGRTFRASTDTQYF
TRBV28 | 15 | CASSSGTSEMDTQYF
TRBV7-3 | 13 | CASSLRAAETQYF
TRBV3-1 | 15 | CASSQTGLGTDTQYF
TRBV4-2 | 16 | CASSHTTSGPTYEQYF
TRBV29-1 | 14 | CSAPDLPSGLTQYF
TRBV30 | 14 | CAWSAAGAREKLFF
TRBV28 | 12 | CASSTTVNTIYF
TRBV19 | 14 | CASNRGTSNQPQHF
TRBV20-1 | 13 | CSAREDGTEKLFF
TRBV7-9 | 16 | CASSLSGGQSNSPLHF
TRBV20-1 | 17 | CSARDLTSGYGTGELFF
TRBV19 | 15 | CATKPGQGASGELFF
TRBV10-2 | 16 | CASSGQDRWTKNTQYF
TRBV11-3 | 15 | CASSKKRTETYEQYF
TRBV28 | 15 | CASSLAGAVKNEQYF
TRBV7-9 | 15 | CASSLLAGGGDTQYF
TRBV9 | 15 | CASSVALTGVNEQYF
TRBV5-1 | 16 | CASSLAATASYNEQFF
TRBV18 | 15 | CASSQDRVGANVLTF
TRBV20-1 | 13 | CSAREGREDEQYF
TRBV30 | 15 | CAWSVRSSWGETQYF